The text below deals with one T cell receptor beta chain. Its antigen remains unknown. These data come from a study of graft-versus-host responses after intestinal transplantation. For the study at large: Isolated intestinal, liver-intestinal, or multivisceral transplants had been given to the recipients.

V lost 5 bases to trimming and J lost 4 bases, with 14 bases between them. Looked up from germline, CDR1 is MDHEN and CDR2 is SYDVKM. The CDR3 runs 14 residues. The table came from immunoSEQ multiplex PCR; TCRdb's copy has only in-frame clones and leaves some out. This table holds tens of thousands of clones, more than 85% found once. This sequence joins TRBV28 and TRBJ2-5; tentative D call: TRBD2 (6 bases). This sample comprised unstimulated CD8+ T cells sorted from spleen or lymph node cells, obtained before transplant. This TCR came from a human donor who was the organ donor for an intestinal transplant. The CDR3, as DNA: TGTGCCAGCAGTCCCCGGACTAACCTAGAGACCCAGTACTTC. Translation: CASSPRTNLETQYF.